The clone carrying this TCR beta chain was observed a handful of times. The sample belongs to a study of blood T cell repertoires in COVID-19. Turning to the study itself: Spain, Italy and the United States supplied samples that represented acute and convalescent COVID-19. T cells, B-cell-depleted T cells, or PBMCs supplied cDNA or gDNA.

Only in-frame clones appear in the TCRdb table, and some are missing; sequencing was by immunoSEQ multiplex PCR. The sample lists around 65,000 clones; about 81% were seen once. The clonotype comes from a human donor in a cohort sampled during active COVID-19. Input material: peripheral blood.

The CDR3 loop reads CASSQDQGDEQFF. CDR3 DNA: TGCGCCAGCAGCCAAGATCAGGGGGATGAGCAGTTCTTC. V and J are TRBV4-3 and TRBJ2-1; 7 bases fit TRBD1. The V and J ends lost 0 bases and 8 bases, in that order; junction bases with no gene match: 1. The CDR3 sequence is 13 residues long. Germline V CDR1 and CDR2: LGHNA, YSLEER.